Sequencing of this T cell receptor (beta chain) was carried out in a study of cytomegalovirus exposure and HLA in healthy donors. The wider study: In terms of ancestry, the Caucasian-associated cluster contained about four fifths of the roughly 400 genotyped donors.

This CDR3 spans 12 amino acids. Germline V lookup: CDR1 SNHLY, CDR2 FYNNEI. With 60 Vbeta and 13 Jbeta primers, the PCR was carried out. Assay: immunoSEQ multiplex PCR; the TCRdb copy retains only in-frame clones and omits some. The sample contains more than 95,000 clones, over 60% of which appear only once. The receptor was isolated from a man aged 55 to 70 in good health and CMV-seropositive. The sample consisted of PBMCs. V gene TRBV2 combines with J gene TRBJ1-6; no clear D gene. CDR3 in DNA: TGTGCTTTGGGAGGCAATAATTCACCCCTCCACTTT. Its protein is CALGGNNSPLHF.